One and the same sample provided the 21 T cell receptor beta chains below, sequenced in a study of blood T cell repertoires in COVID-19. TCRdb's table, derived via immunoSEQ multiplex PCR, lists solely in-frame clones and lacks some. The sample has approximately 84,000 clones; under 85% are singletons. The sequenced sample was peripheral blood. The receptors were sampled from a woman of 80 years or more with acute or convalescent COVID-19.

CDR3 residues: CASSPSSYRQGYSQPQHF. In DNA, the CDR3 is TGCGCCAGCAGCCCATCCTCCTACAGACAGGGGTATAGTCAGCCCCAGCATTTT. The chain carries TRBV4-3 and TRBJ1-5; 8 positions agree with TRBD1. The V and J ends lost 4 bases and 6 bases, in that order; junction bases with no gene match: 17. The CDR3 is made up of 18 amino acids. Looked up from germline, CDR1 is LGHNA and CDR2 is YSLEER.

Only a few counts were recorded for this clone. The chain employs TRBV2 and TRBJ2-7; 7 nucleotides agree with TRBD1. V trimming: 6 bases; J trimming: 3 bases; junction bases outside the gene matches: 14. The germline gives CDR1 SNHLY, CDR2 FYNNEI. The CDR3 extends over 16 amino acids. The CDR3: CASSENRDSSLYEQYF. CDR3 bases: TGTGCCAGCAGCGAAAACCGGGACAGCTCCCTCTACGAGCAGTACTTC.

The V call is TRBV5-1, the J call TRBJ2-5; 9 nucleotides match TRBD2. CDR1 SGHRS and CDR2 YFSETQ come from the germline V gene. J was trimmed by 1 base and V by 0 bases; bases with no gene match: 4. The CDR3 has 16 amino acids. Here the CDR3 reads CASSLVSGSPQETQYF. As DNA, the CDR3 is TGCGCCAGCAGCTTGGTTAGCGGGAGCCCCCAAGAGACCCAGTACTTC.

The rearrangement uses TRBV3-1 (or the pseudogene TRBV3-2) and TRBJ2-2; 12 nucleotides agree with TRBD2. From germline, CDR1 is LGHDT and CDR2 YNNKEL (reference sequence). The CDR3 length is 17 residues. Trimming cost V 4 bases and J 0 bases; bases outside gene matches: 3. The CDR3: CASSRTSGKTNTGELFF. The CDR3 bases are TGTGCCAGCAGCCGGACTAGCGGGAAAACGAACACCGGGGAGCTGTTTTTT.

This clone has a single count. The rearrangement uses TRBV12-3 or TRBV12-4 and TRBJ2-7; 8 bases match TRBD1. V lost 4 bases and J lost 7; bases outside the gene matches: 6. This CDR3 comprises 13 residues. The CDR3 here is CASSSQGAGEQYF. CDR3 DNA: TGTGCCAGCAGTTCGCAGGGGGCGGGGGAGCAGTACTTC.

The chain is built from TRBV19 and TRBJ1-1; a weak D match, TRBD1 (5 bases). Germline CDR1 is LNHDA and CDR2 is SQIVND (reference sequence). Trimming took off 6 bases at V and 3 bases at J, with 8 bases between the two ends. CDR3 size: 12 residues. The CDR3 reads CASSGQHTEAFF. CDR3 coding DNA: TGTGCCAGTAGCGGACAACACACTGAAGCTTTCTTT.

The chain has TRBV6-2 or TRBV6-3 and TRBJ1-5; a possible D gene is TRBD1 (6 bases). Trimming pared 6 bases from V and 0 bases from J, leaving 18 bases between. The CDR3 consists of 17 residues. Germline-derived CDR1 and CDR2 are MNHEY and SVGEGT. CDR3 sequence (DNA): TGTGCCAGCAGCCCCCCGGGCAGGGGTTATAGCAATCAGCCCCAGCATTTT. It yields the protein CASSPPGRGYSNQPQHF.

The CDR3 is CASSPGAGQETQYF. DNA for the CDR3: TGTGCCAGCTCACCAGGAGCAGGGCAAGAGACCCAGTACTTC. The rearrangement joins TRBV18 to TRBJ2-5; weak D call: TRBD1 (5 bases). The CDR3 sequence is 14 residues long. The V and J ends lost 2 bases and 2 bases respectively, with 9 bases between them. Germline CDR1 is KGHSH and CDR2 is LQKENI. The full variable domain, in which reference TRBV18 and TRBJ2-5 provide the parts outside the CDR3, is NAGVMQNPRHLVRRRGQEARLRCSPMKGHSHVYWYRQLPEEGLKFMVYLQKENIIDESGMPKERFSAEFPKEGPSILRIQQVVRGDSAAYFCASSPGAGQETQYFGPGTRLLVL.

V is TRBV18 and J is TRBJ1-6, with TRBD1 identical over 8 bases. From germline, CDR1 is KGHSH and CDR2 LQKENI. The J segment lost 10 bases and the V segment lost 3 bases, leaving 14 bases of the junction unmatched. The CDR3 covers 17 residues. The CDR3 bases are TGTGCCAGCTCACCTGAACCAGGGGGCGCGACGTACTCACCCCTCCACTTT. Protein product: CASSPEPGGATYSPLHF.

The chain is built from TRBV7-2 and TRBJ2-3, with 8 bases that match TRBD2. V was clipped by 4 bases and J by 4 bases; unmatched bases: 1. Looked up from germline, CDR1 is SGHTA and CDR2 is FQGNSA. The CDR3 is 13 amino acids. Here the CDR3 reads CASSSSGSDTQYF. The DNA of the CDR3 is TGTGCCAGCAGCTCTAGCGGGTCAGATACGCAGTATTTT. The whole variable domain, filled in from reference TRBV7-2 and TRBJ2-3, reads GAGVSQSPSNKVTEKGKDVELRCDPISGHTALYWYRQSLGQGLEFLIYFQGNSAPDKSGLPSDRFSAERTGGSVSTLTIQRTQQEDSAVYLCASSSSGSDTQYFGPGTRLTVL.

V usage is TRBV11-1 and J usage is TRBJ2-3; 7 positions agree with TRBD2. After removal of 1 base from V and 1 base from J, the junction contained 2 bases not matched to a gene. Germline V gives CDR1 SGHAT, CDR2 FQDESV (reference sequence). The CDR3 has 15 residues. The CDR3 here is CASSLVAGGTDTQYF. For the CDR3, the DNA is TGTGCCAGCAGCTTAGTGGCGGGGGGCACAGATACGCAGTATTTT.

This sequence joins TRBV28 and TRBJ2-5, with D uncertain. CDR3 length equals 14 residues. V shed 2 bases and J shed 2 bases, with 9 bases lying between them. Germline V gene data show CDR1 as MDHEN and CDR2 as SYDVKM. The CDR3 DNA is TGTGCCAGCAGTTTAATGGCGGTACAAGAGACCCAGTACTTC. It is translated as CASSLMAVQETQYF.

The chain has TRBV2 and TRBJ1-3; 9 nucleotides line up with TRBD1. J gave up 8 bases and V 7 bases, and 6 bases lay outside the gene matches. The CDR3 consists of 13 residues. CDR1 is SNHLY, CDR2 FYNNEI, per germline. In DNA form, the CDR3 reads TGTGCCAGCATTCTTTGGACAGGGGACACCATATATTTT. It is translated as CASILWTGDTIYF.

This rearrangement joins TRBV7-2 to TRBJ1-1; no firm D call. Trimming removed 1 base from V and 6 bases from J, with 9 bases in between. Germline V gene sequence: CDR1 SGHTA, CDR2 FQGNSA. This CDR3 is built from 13 residues. The chain's CDR3 is CASSLVALSEAFF. Here the CDR3 DNA reads TGTGCCAGCAGCTTAGTGGCATTATCTGAAGCTTTCTTT.

The rearrangement joins TRBV7-9 to TRBJ1-5; D is uncertain. Germline CDR1 and CDR2: SEHNR and FQNEAQ (reference sequence). Trimming shortened V by 3 bases and J by 9 bases, and 9 bases separated the two germline ends. The CDR3 loop spans 12 amino acids. CDR3 protein: CASSLGLSPQHF. CDR3 DNA sequence: TGTGCCAGCAGCTTGGGCCTGTCGCCCCAGCATTTT.

This chain links TRBV7-8 with TRBJ2-7; 11 bases agree with TRBD2. This CDR3 spans 15 amino acids. Looked up from germline, CDR1 is SGHVS and CDR2 is FQNEAQ. The ends lost 3 bases at V and 3 bases at J; junction bases unmatched: 4. The CDR3 protein is CASSFSTSGNYEQYF. The CDR3 bases are TGTGCCAGCAGCTTTTCGACTAGCGGGAACTACGAGCAGTACTTC.

The CDR3 DNA sequence: TGTGCCACCAGTGATTCGGGACAGCCCAATTCACCCCTCCACTTT. Translation: CATSDSGQPNSPLHF. The rearrangement links TRBV24-1 to TRBJ1-6, with TRBD1 matching over 7 bases. CDR3 length: 15 residues. Looked up from germline, CDR1 is KGHDR and CDR2 is SFDVKD. J was trimmed by 7 bases and V by 2 bases; bases with no gene match: 4.

The chain links TRBV5-1 to TRBJ2-3; TRBD2 is a possible D gene (5 bases). CDR3 length: 15 residues. The germline gives CDR1 SGHRS, CDR2 YFSETQ. V was clipped by 0 bases and J by 1 base, with 9 bases between them. The CDR3: CASSLGRAGTDTQYF. CDR3 DNA: TGCGCCAGCAGCTTGGGGCGGGCGGGCACAGATACGCAGTATTTT. Together with reference TRBV5-1 and TRBJ2-3, the CDR3 gives the full variable domain: KAGVTQTPRYLIKTRGQQVTLSCSPISGHRSVSWYQQTPGQGLQFLFEYFSETQRNKGNFPGRFSGRQFSNSRSEMNVSTLELGDSALYLCASSLGRAGTDTQYFGPGTRLTVL.

This chain joins TRBV6-2 or TRBV6-3 and TRBJ2-3; tentatively, D is TRBD2 (5 bases). Per germline, CDR1 MNHEY and CDR2 SVGEGT. This CDR3 has 14 residues. Trimming took 2 bases from V and 5 from J, leaving 11 bases between them. CDR3 DNA: TGTGCCAGCAGTTACAGCGGATTGGGAGATACGCAGTATTTT. This gives the protein CASSYSGLGDTQYF.

The chain has TRBV28 and TRBJ2-2; TRBD1 is a possible D gene (6 bases). V gave up 7 bases and J gave up 4 bases, with 7 bases separating them. The CDR3 runs to 12 residues. Germline V gene lookup returns CDR1 MDHEN and CDR2 SYDVKM. CDR3 in amino acids: CASTGVTGELFF. In DNA form, the CDR3 reads TGTGCCAGCACAGGGGTCACCGGGGAGCTGTTTTTT.

The chain joins TRBV2 to TRBJ2-1; D perhaps matches TRBD1 (6 bases). This CDR3 spans 14 amino acids. V was pared by 7 bases and J by 0 bases, with 10 bases between. The germline V gene encodes CDR1 SNHLY and CDR2 FYNNEI. DNA for the CDR3: TGTGCCAGCACGGGCAGGGGCTCCTACAATGAGCAGTTCTTC. This translates into CASTGRGSYNEQFF. The variable domain in full, with the rest retrieved from reference TRBV2 and TRBJ2-1, is EPEVTQTPSHQVTQMGQEVILRCVPISNHLYFYWYRQILGQKVEFLVSFYNNEISEKSEIFDDQFSVERPDGSNFTLKIRSTKLEDSAMYFCASTGRGSYNEQFFGPGTRLTVL.